This T cell receptor (beta chain) was documented in a study of CD8 T cells in Susac syndrome. Findings and limits, study-wide: It was acknowledged by the study that relatively few individuals were included in its TCR sequencing and HLA analysis.

TCR beta sequencing was performed on blood CD8+ and CD4+ T cells. The CD8+ and CD4+ T cells were negatively isolated, with the TEMRA cells enriched by FACS. Reverse transcription used about 0.45 to 1 ug RNA and random hexamers. TCR beta CDR3 was amplified by immunoSEQ covering 54 Vbeta and 13 Jbeta. A single record per CDR3 protein comes from TCRdb applying MiXCR to the immunoSEQ multiplex PCR reads. This sample yields about 160,000 distinct CDR3 sequences, of which just over 90% are seen a single time; roughly 0.08% belongs to the top ten. As regards this clonotype: Its antigen remains unidentified.

The germline V gene encodes CDR1 SGHRS and CDR2 YFSETQ. Trimming pared 4 bases from V and 5 bases from J, leaving 16 bases between. The CDR3 sequence is 14 residues long. The sample taken for sequencing was CD4+ T cells from PBMCs. The origin of this receptor is a human donor in good health. This sequence joins TRBV5-1 and TRBJ2-7, with D unclear. The CDR3, as DNA: TGCGCCAGCAGCCAATTGGGATATCGGCACGAGCAGTACTTC. This codes for CASSQLGYRHEQYF.